Listed here is a single T cell receptor (beta chain). What it recognizes is unknown. The record originates from a study of cytomegalovirus exposure and HLA in healthy donors. For the study at large: Of approximately 400 genotyped donors, roughly 80% clustered with self-reported Caucasian donors. Whole-study results and caveats: The classifier, whose performance was assessed in both the original and validation cohorts, reportedly diagnosed cytomegalovirus status with high specificity and sensitivity. Researchers counted approximately 160 TCR beta chains as cytomegalovirus-associated.

The CDR3 length is 16 residues. The V and J ends lost 9 bases and 0 bases, in that order; junction bases with no gene match: 7. Germline CDR1 LNHDA, CDR2 SQIVND (reference sequence). The PCR made use of 60 Vbeta and 13 Jbeta primers. Data came from immunoSEQ multiplex PCR; TCRdb stores just in-frame clones and leaves some out. Of 110,000 to 150,000 clones listed, just under 85% are singletons. J is TRBJ1-5 and V is TRBV19; 11 nucleotides line up with TRBD1. Sequenced material: PBMCs. This clonotype was obtained from a man aged 35-49 years in good health and CMV-seropositive. CDR3 sequence: CASGTGGPYSNQPQHF. As DNA, the CDR3 is TGTGCCAGCGGGACAGGGGGGCCGTATAGCAATCAGCCCCAGCATTTT.